This TCR beta chain was recorded in a study of blood T cell repertoires in COVID-19. Turning to the study itself: COVID-19 samples, acute and convalescent, were from the United States, Italy and Spain. From T cells, B-cell-depleted T cells, or PBMCs came the material, which was cDNA or gDNA.

Trimming took off 9 bases at V and 4 bases at J, with 21 bases between the two ends. Germline V lookup: CDR1 SNHLY, CDR2 FYNNEI. The length of the CDR3 is 15 residues. A single count supports this clone. The authors' processing: Amplification with reference gene primers provided the estimates of nucleated cell counts. Clones were read by immunoSEQ multiplex PCR, and TCRdb kept only the in-frame ones, dropping some. For V, J and clone size, that table is used; D and trimming come from the DNA. The sample consists of approximately 250,000 clones, just under 85% of them appearing once. The TCR originated in a woman aged 60 to 75 with active or convalescent COVID-19. J is TRBJ1-1 and V is TRBV2; D call uncertain. Sequencing was carried out using peripheral blood. CDR3 bases: TGTGCCAGTCCGTGGCTGTCTCCGGAGGGCACTGAAGCTTTCTTT. It translates to CASPWLSPEGTEAFF.